Listed below are T cell receptor beta chains from one sample, sequenced in a study of T cell responses to AZD1222 COVID-19 vaccine. Clones were sequenced by immunoSEQ multiplex PCR, and TCRdb holds only the in-frame ones, with some missing. The sample has fewer than 130,000 clones, around 94% seen once; the top ten hold about 2.2%. The input for sequencing was peripheral blood, taken on day 0 of AZD1222 vaccination. Receptor source: an adult in good health. Each CDR3 is given with its conserved first and last residue. Fields, in order: clone size, J gene, V gene, D gene, CDR3 DNA, CDR3 protein. D genes are given only for firm matches. Clone size, where shown, is once, few, many, or a class for clones that have expanded.

>NA|TRBJ2-5|TRBV9|NA
TGTGCCAGCAGCGTAGGCGGGCTGGCAGAGACCCAGTACTTC
CASSVGGLAETQYF
>NA|TRBJ1-2|TRBV5-6|TRBD1
TGTGCCAGCAGCTTGGCGGTCGGAGGGGGCAGGGACTATGGCTACACCTTC
CASSLAVGGGRDYGYTF
>NA|TRBJ1-2|TRBV4-3|TRBD1
TGCGCCAGCAGCCAAGTGGTGGACAGGGATTCTAACTATGGCTACACCTTC
CASSQVVDRDSNYGYTF
>NA|TRBJ1-1|TRBV3-1/TRBV3-2|NA
TGTGCCAGCAGCCAAGATCGGCCGGGAAGGGCTGAAGCTTTCTTT
CASSQDRPGRAEAFF
>NA|TRBJ1-1|TRBV28|NA
TGTGCCAGCAGTTCGGGGAACACTGAAGCTTTCTTT
CASSSGNTEAFF
>few|TRBJ2-7|TRBV18|TRBD2
TGTGCCAGCTCACCACTCGAGAGGACTAGAGACTACGAGCAGTACTTC
CASSPLERTRDYEQYF
>NA|TRBJ2-3|TRBV6-5|NA
TGTGCCAGCTGGGCTAGCACAGATACGCAGTATTTT
CASWASTDTQYF
>NA|TRBJ2-2|TRBV3-1/TRBV3-2|NA
TGTGCCAGCAGCCAAGGATTTGGACGGAACACCGGGGAGCTGTTTTTT
CASSQGFGRNTGELFF
>NA|TRBJ2-7|TRBV19|TRBD2
TGTGCCAGTAGTACCGGGGTAGCGGGAACTTACTACGAGCAGTACTTC
CASSTGVAGTYYEQYF
>NA|TRBJ1-1|TRBV20-1|NA
TGCAGTGCTAGTCGCATGAACACTGAAGCTTTCTTT
CSASRMNTEAFF
>NA|TRBJ1-4|TRBV27|NA
TGTGCCAGCAGTCTATACCCAGGGGCAACTAATGAAAAACTGTTTTTT
CASSLYPGATNEKLFF
>NA|TRBJ2-7|TRBV4-2|TRBD2
TGTGCCAGCAGCCAAGACGGGACTAGCGGGAGTTCCTACGAGCAGTACTTC
CASSQDGTSGSSYEQYF
>once|TRBJ1-1|TRBV13|TRBD1
TGTGCCAGCAGCTCCACCGGGACAGGGACCTGGGGTGAAGCTTTCTTT
CASSSTGTGTWGEAFF
>NA|TRBJ1-2|TRBV27|NA
TGTGCCAGCAGCGACAGACTCTATGGCTACACCTTC
CASSDRLYGYTF
>NA|TRBJ1-3|TRBV13|NA
TGTGCCAGCAGCTCCCCCGAGTGGGAGTCCGCTGGAAACACCATATATTTT
CASSSPEWESAGNTIYF
>NA|TRBJ1-2|TRBV25-1|NA
TGTGCCAGCAGTGAATCCGGTCGAAGGGGCTACACCTTC
CASSESGRRGYTF
>NA|TRBJ1-1|TRBV12-3/TRBV12-4|NA
TGTGCCAGCAGTTTAGGGCAGGCCACTGAAGCTTTCTTT
CASSLGQATEAFF
>once|TRBJ1-6|TRBV28|TRBD1
TGTGCCAGCAGGGGGACAGGTCCCTCGGATTCACCCCTCCACTTT
CASRGTGPSDSPLHF
>NA|TRBJ1-2|TRBV7-2|NA
TGTGCCAGCAGCTTAGGGTCAGCGATTCGTGGCTACACCTTC
CASSLGSAIRGYTF
>NA|TRBJ1-1|TRBV9|TRBD1
TGTGCCAGCAGCGGGCGGACAGGGATGAATACTGAAGCTTTCTTT
CASSGRTGMNTEAFF
>NA|TRBJ1-2|TRBV2|TRBD1
TGTGCCAGCGAGGACAGGGGCGCCTATGGCTACACCTTC
CASEDRGAYGYTF
>NA|TRBJ1-5|TRBV7-9|TRBD1
TGTGCCAGCAGCTTATGGGACAGGCCGGATCGGAATCATCAGCCCCAGCATTTT
CASSLWDRPDRNHQPQHF
>once|TRBJ2-1|TRBV19|NA
TGTGCCAGTAGTAACAATCTGGGCGGGGCGGCGAGCTCCTACAATGAGCAGTTCTTC
CASSNNLGGAASSYNEQFF
>NA|TRBJ1-2|TRBV3-1/TRBV3-2|NA
TGTGCCAGCAGCCAAGGTGATTGGCAGGGCTACACCTTC
CASSQGDWQGYTF
>NA|TRBJ2-2|TRBV19|NA
TGTGCCAGTAGTCCTAGGGGTCTGGGCACCGGGGAGCTGTTTTTT
CASSPRGLGTGELFF
>NA|TRBJ1-1|TRBV20-1|NA
TGCAGTGCTAGTTCAGGATGGAGCACTGAAGCTTTCTTT
CSASSGWSTEAFF
>NA|TRBJ2-7|TRBV28|NA
TGTGCCAGCAGAAGTCAGGCCTCCTCCTACGAGCAGTACTTC
CASRSQASSYEQYF
>NA|TRBJ2-7|TRBV7-9|NA
TGTGCCAGCAGCTTAGGGTGGGACTACGAGCAGTACTTC
CASSLGWDYEQYF
>NA|TRBJ1-1|TRBV7-3|TRBD1
TGTGCCAGCAGCCGTGGACAGGGTGAAGCTTTCTTT
CASSRGQGEAFF
>NA|TRBJ1-1|TRBV11-2|NA
TGTGCCAGCAGCTTAACCGGGTCCCCGGGCACTGAAGCTTTCTTT
CASSLTGSPGTEAFF
>NA|TRBJ1-1|TRBV6-1|TRBD1
TGTGCCAGCAGTGAGGGGCAGGGGGCGGCGAACACTGAAGCTTTCTTT
CASSEGQGAANTEAFF
>NA|TRBJ2-3|TRBV9|NA
TGTGCCAGCAGCGTAGGAAGCTCCCGGGCAGATACGCAGTATTTT
CASSVGSSRADTQYF
>NA|TRBJ2-1|TRBV6-2/TRBV6-3|TRBD1
TGTGCCAGCAGTTACTCGGGACAGCATTACAATGAGCAGTTCTTC
CASSYSGQHYNEQFF
>NA|TRBJ2-1|TRBV27|TRBD2
TGTGCCAGCAGACTAGCGGGAATGGTCTCCTACAATGAGCAGTTCTTC
CASRLAGMVSYNEQFF
>NA|TRBJ1-1|TRBV19|NA
TGTGCCAGTAGGACTCTCGGACTCAACACTGAAGCTTTCTTT
CASRTLGLNTEAFF
>NA|TRBJ1-5|TRBV19|TRBD1
TGTGCCAGTAAAGGACAGGGGGGGTTTCAGCCCCAGCATTTT
CASKGQGGFQPQHF
>NA|TRBJ2-1|TRBV21-1|NA
TGTGCCAGCAGTTACGATAGGAGCGGGGACGACTCCTACAATGAGCAGTTCTTC
CASSYDRSGDDSYNEQFF
>NA|TRBJ2-1|TRBV6-4|TRBD2
TGTGCCAGCAGTGACTTGGGACTAGCGGGGGCTGAGCAGTTCTTC
CASSDLGLAGAEQFF
>NA|TRBJ2-3|TRBV11-3|NA
TGTGCCAGCAGCCGTGGGGGGGGCCGGACAGATACGCAGTATTTT
CASSRGGGRTDTQYF
>NA|TRBJ1-6|TRBV18|TRBD1
TGTGCCAGCTCACCGGGACAGGGGGGTAATTCACCCCTCCACTTT
CASSPGQGGNSPLHF
>NA|TRBJ1-1|TRBV20-1|NA
TGCAGTGTACGAGTGGACACTGAAGCTTTCTTT
CSVRVDTEAFF
>once|TRBJ2-2|TRBV7-2|TRBD1
TGTGCCAGCAGCTCAGGACAGGGGAACACCGGGGAGCTGTTTTTT
CASSSGQGNTGELFF
>NA|TRBJ1-2|TRBV19|TRBD1
TGTGCCAGTAGTATCGGGACAGGGTATAATGGCTACACCTTC
CASSIGTGYNGYTF
>NA|TRBJ2-3|TRBV7-7|TRBD2
TGTGCTAGCAGCTCGGGACTAGCGGGGAACACAGATACGCAGTATTTT
CASSSGLAGNTDTQYF
>NA|TRBJ1-4|TRBV6-5|NA
TGTGCCAGCAGTCAAAACAGGGTTAAGGATGAAAAACTGTTTTTT
CASSQNRVKDEKLFF
>NA|TRBJ1-3|TRBV6-6|NA
TGTGCCAGCAGTCGAGAACAGGGCACGTACTCCTCTGGAAACACCATATATTTT
CASSREQGTYSSGNTIYF
>NA|TRBJ2-7|TRBV10-1|NA
TGCGCCAGCAGTGCCGGCGGATACGAGCAGTACTTC
CASSAGGYEQYF
>NA|TRBJ1-1|TRBV5-1|NA
TGCGCCAGCAGCTTCCCTGGCACTGAAGCTTTCTTT
CASSFPGTEAFF
>NA|TRBJ1-4|TRBV6-5|NA
TGTGCCAGCCGCCCTAGTGGTCTCGGAGAAAAACTGTTTTTT
CASRPSGLGEKLFF
>NA|TRBJ2-3|TRBV15|TRBD2
TGTGCCACCAGCAGAGATTTAGCGACTAGCCTGGATACGCAGTATTTT
CATSRDLATSLDTQYF
>NA|TRBJ2-7|TRBV5-4|TRBD1
TGTGCCAGCAGCCCCGGGACAGGATCCTACGAGCAGTACTTC
CASSPGTGSYEQYF
>NA|TRBJ2-4|TRBV7-2|NA
TGTGCCAGCAGCTCCGGGGCCGGCAAAAACATTCAGTACTTC
CASSSGAGKNIQYF